This is a list of T cell receptor beta chains from one sample in a study of shared clonotypes between healthy human individuals. The assay was immunoSEQ multiplex PCR, and TCRdb's table has in-frame clones only and misses some. The sample contains some 2,000,000 clones, around 95% of which appear only once. The sequencing input was naive CD4+ T cells sorted from blood. Receptors originate from a man younger than 35 in good health. The CDR3 runs from the conserved cysteine through the conserved F or W. The D gene is left open where the match is weak. Expanded clones are given a class, and other clones once, few, many or no size at all.

abundance	v_gene	j_gene	d_gene	CDR3aa	CDR3nt
-	TRBV11-2	TRBJ1-1	-	CASSLVLLGTEAFF	TGTGCCAGCAGCTTAGTCCTATTAGGGACTGAAGCTTTCTTT
-	TRBV2	TRBJ1-5	-	CASSDSNQPQHF	TGTGCCAGCAGTGATAGCAATCAGCCCCAGCATTTT
-	TRBV4-1	TRBJ1-2	-	CASSQEISNYGYTF	TGCGCCAGCAGCCAAGAAATCAGTAACTATGGCTACACCTTC
-	TRBV5-1	TRBJ2-7	TRBD1	CASSLRQGAGEQYF	TGCGCCAGCAGCTTAAGACAGGGGGCTGGCGAGCAGTACTTC
-	TRBV25-1	TRBJ1-1	TRBD1	CASSADRGRRTEAFF	TGTGCCAGCAGTGCCGACAGGGGAAGGCGCACTGAAGCTTTCTTT
many	TRBV30	TRBJ1-2	TRBD1	CAWSVKSRGNYGYTF	TGTGCCTGGAGTGTAAAGTCCAGGGGGAACTATGGCTACACCTTC
once	TRBV5-4	TRBJ2-2	-	CASSSDGPPGELFF	TGTGCCAGCAGCTCCGACGGGCCGCCCGGGGAGCTGTTTTTT
once	TRBV28	TRBJ2-7	-	CASSRRIPYEQYF	TGTGCCAGCAGTAGGCGAATCCCCTACGAGCAGTACTTC
-	TRBV5-1	TRBJ2-5	-	CASSLRGETQYF	TGCGCCAGCAGCTTGCGCGGGGAGACCCAGTACTTC
-	TRBV7-2	TRBJ2-2	TRBD1	CASSLGSPGQGSAGELFF	TGTGCCAGCAGCTTAGGTTCACCGGGACAGGGCTCCGCCGGGGAGCTGTTTTTT
-	TRBV29-1	TRBJ2-7	-	CSVRVLYEQYF	TGCAGCGTGCGGGTCCTCTACGAGCAGTACTTC
-	TRBV5-1	TRBJ2-7	-	CASSLGGGTYEQYF	TGCGCCAGCAGCTTGGGGGGAGGAACCTACGAGCAGTACTTC
-	TRBV6-5	TRBJ1-2	-	CASRLGDLSYTF	TGTGCCAGCAGGCTCGGTGATCTAAGCTACACCTTC
once	TRBV30	TRBJ1-2	-	CAWTTNYGYTF	TGTGCCTGGACGACTAACTATGGCTACACCTTC
-	TRBV6-1	TRBJ1-6	-	CASKEGMVGNSPLHF	TGTGCCAGCAAAGAGGGGATGGTGGGTAATTCACCCCTCCACTTT
-	TRBV4-3	TRBJ2-3	TRBD2	CASSLGLLGGRSTSTDTQYF	TGCGCCAGCAGCCTCGGACTATTGGGCGGGAGGTCTACTAGCACAGATACGCAGTATTTT
-	TRBV5-1	TRBJ1-3	-	CASSFDRSGNTIYF	TGCGCCAGCAGCTTCGACAGGTCTGGAAACACCATATATTTT
-	TRBV5-1	TRBJ2-2	TRBD2	CASSLGASGRLTGELFF	TGCGCCAGCAGCCTGGGCGCTAGCGGGAGGCTGACCGGGGAGCTGTTTTTT
-	TRBV21-1	TRBJ1-4	-	CASSKIGSAVPDEKLFF	TGTGCCAGCAGCAAGATCGGGTCGGCGGTACCAGATGAAAAACTGTTTTTT
-	TRBV28	TRBJ2-7	-	CASSLPRGGGTYEQYF	TGTGCCAGCAGTTTACCCAGGGGAGGTGGGACCTACGAGCAGTACTTC
-	TRBV7-2	TRBJ1-2	-	CASSLGGSQVGYTF	TGTGCCAGCAGCTTAGGTGGGTCACAGGTTGGCTACACCTTC